These 12 T cell receptor beta chains originate from one sample sequenced in a study of cytomegalovirus exposure and HLA in healthy donors (dated by TCRdb to about 2017). Libraries were prepared through the immunoSEQ multiplex PCR assay. A mixture of 60 forward primers for TCR Vbeta segments and 13 reverse primers for TCR Jbeta segments was used in the multiplex PCR. TCRdb provides this immuneACCESS table in a form limited to in-frame rearrangements. Some clones are lacking; in checked studies, under half of them reflect an unresolved V gene, and why the rest are absent is not known. This sample holds over 95,000 clones; around 82% were observed only once. The ten largest clones represent more than 3% of the sample. The specimen sequenced was PBMCs. These receptors came from a middle-aged man in good health and CMV-seronegative.

This clone was seen only once. DNA of the CDR3: TGTGCCAGTACCCCAACCCAGGGAGGTCAAGCCGGGGAGCTGTTTTTT. As protein: CASTPTQGGQAGELFF. V usage is TRBV19 and J usage is TRBJ2-2, with D possibly matching TRBD2 (6 bases). The CDR3 contains 16 residues. CDR1 and CDR2 (germline): LNHDA, SQIVND (reference sequence). V dropped 7 bases and J dropped 6 bases, with 21 bases sitting between them.

The CDR3 loop is CASSPMTGEGYTF. CDR3 sequence (DNA): TGTGCCAGCAGCCCAATGACAGGGGAAGGCTACACCTTC. The chain links TRBV5-4 to TRBJ1-2; the match to TRBD1 covers 8 bases. The CDR3 is made up of 13 amino acids. The V and J ends lost 4 bases and 8 bases, in that order; junction bases with no gene match: 7. Germline V gene data show CDR1 as SGHNT and CDR2 as YYREEE (reference sequence).

The chain employs TRBV9 and TRBJ2-7, with 12 bases aligning to TRBD1. The CDR3 is 15 amino acids. V was pared by 3 bases and J by 3 bases, with 4 bases of the junction left unmatched. CDR1 is SGDLS, CDR2 YYNGEE, per germline. The CDR3 DNA follows: TGTGCCAGCAGCGACCGGGACAGGGGGCTCTACGAGCAGTACTTC. This encodes CASSDRDRGLYEQYF.

A single count supports this clone. This chain connects TRBV5-6 to TRBJ2-7, with D maybe TRBD2 (7 bases). Between the trimmed V and J ends, which lost 5 bases and 4 bases, there was a span of 10 bases. The length of the CDR3 is 12 residues. The germline CDR1 and CDR2 sequences are SGHDT and YYEEEE. The CDR3 DNA reads TGTGCCAGCAGGGGGGGGGCTTACGAGCAGTACTTC. Encoded protein: CASRGGAYEQYF.

The chain combines TRBV29-1 with TRBJ2-7; D perhaps matches TRBD2 (6 bases). Per germline, CDR1 SQVTM and CDR2 ANQGSEA. V was trimmed by 6 bases and J by 2 bases, leaving 17 bases between them. The CDR3 covers 14 residues. Written as DNA, the CDR3 is TGCAGCGTGGTCCGCGGGACCGTCCCCTACGAGCAGTACTTC. This gives the protein CSVVRGTVPYEQYF.

The V and J genes are TRBV2 and TRBJ2-7; no reliable D call. The ends were cut back, 6 bases at V and 2 bases at J, with 14 bases in the middle. The CDR3 is made up of 14 amino acids. Germline V gene lookup returns CDR1 SNHLY and CDR2 FYNNEI. The CDR3 DNA reads as TGTGCCAGCAGCACCGGTCACTATACCTACGAGCAGTACTTC. Amino acid sequence: CASSTGHYTYEQYF.

This chain uses TRBV28 with TRBJ2-1; TRBD2 might be the D (6 bases). CDR1 MDHEN and CDR2 SYDVKM come from the germline V gene. CDR3 size: 14 residues. V lost 2 bases and J 7 bases, leaving 12 bases between the germline ends. The CDR3 loop reads CASSLGGASNEQFF. The CDR3 DNA reads as TGTGCCAGCAGTTTAGGAGGGGCATCGAATGAGCAGTTCTTC.

This chain links TRBV28 with TRBJ1-2; a possible D gene is TRBD1 (5 bases). The V gene's germline CDR1 is MDHEN and CDR2 SYDVKM. V was clipped by 2 bases and J by 4 bases, with 14 bases between them. The CDR3 length is 15 residues. DNA of the CDR3: TGTGCCAGCAGTTTAGGGGCAGGCCTATTCTATGGCTACACCTTC. Residues: CASSLGAGLFYGYTF.

V gene TRBV6-1 combines with J gene TRBJ2-7, with 11 bases fitting TRBD2. This CDR3 spans 14 amino acids. CDR1 is MNHNS, CDR2 SASEGT, per germline. Trimming took 5 bases from V and 7 from J; bases not matched to a gene: 7. The CDR3 nucleotides are TGTGCCAGCAGTTATACTAGCGGGGGTCAAGAGCAGTACTTC. Its protein is CASSYTSGGQEQYF.

V usage is TRBV7-9 and J usage is TRBJ2-1; D may be TRBD2 (5 bases). The CDR3 spans 15 residues. Trimming removed 6 bases from V and 8 bases from J, with 20 bases in between. Looked up from germline, CDR1 is SEHNR and CDR2 is FQNEAQ (reference sequence). DNA of the CDR3: TGTGCCAGCAGTTACACCGGGCGGGTAAAGGATGAGCAGTTCTTC. This codes for CASSYTGRVKDEQFF.

The V gene is TRBV19, the J gene TRBJ2-5; weak D call: TRBD2 (5 bases). V lost 5 bases, J lost 2 bases, and 9 bases lay in between. Germline lookup yields CDR1 LNHDA and CDR2 SQIVND (reference sequence). The CDR3 runs 13 residues. The CDR3 spells CASSLQRQETQYF. For the CDR3, the DNA is TGTGCCAGTAGTCTCCAGCGGCAAGAGACCCAGTACTTC.

This clone was seen a few times. The rearrangement uses TRBV28 and TRBJ1-1, with D perhaps matching TRBD1 (5 bases). The CDR3 length is 12 residues. The germline V gene has CDR1 MDHEN and CDR2 SYDVKM. Trimming took off 6 bases at V and 10 bases at J, with 15 bases between the two ends. The CDR3 bases are TGTGCCAGCAGCCTCGTTCAGGGCACAGCTTTCTTT. It yields the protein CASSLVQGTAFF.